The 8 T cell receptor beta chains in this list originate from one sample, sequenced in a study of shared clonotypes between healthy human individuals. The repertoire was sequenced with immunoSEQ multiplex PCR; TCRdb's copy has only in-frame clones and lacks some. This sample yields some 1.5 million clones, of which about 96% are seen a single time; approximately 1.1% belongs to the top ten. The sample was naive CD4+ T cells sorted from blood. This sample's subset: CD45RA+ positively selected. These receptors originate from a man aged 25 to 40 in good health.

V is TRBV7-9 and J is TRBJ2-5; 11 nucleotides align to TRBD2. V was clipped by 3 bases and J by 4 bases; unmatched bases: 4. Germline values: CDR1 SEHNR, CDR2 FQNEAQ (reference sequence). CDR3 size: 15 residues. CDR3 in DNA: TGTGCCAGCAGCTTTAGCGGGAGGGCAGTAGAGACCCAGTACTTC. Amino acids: CASSFSGRAVETQYF.

This chain uses TRBV5-1 with TRBJ2-1, with 8 bases fitting TRBD1. V was clipped by 3 bases and J by 10 bases; unmatched bases: 6. This CDR3 is 13 amino acids long. Germline V gene lookup returns CDR1 SGHRS and CDR2 YFSETQ. The DNA of the CDR3 is TGCGCCAGCAGCTCCAGGACAGGGAGCGAGCAGTTCTTC. Protein sequence: CASSSRTGSEQFF.

The chain combines TRBV11-2 with TRBJ2-1, with 11 bases that match TRBD2. The CDR3 is made up of 18 amino acids. Germline lookup yields CDR1 SGHAT and CDR2 FQNNGV. The ends lost 1 base at V and 7 bases at J; junction bases unmatched: 12. CDR3: CASSLGLAGQWIMNEQFF. The CDR3 nucleotides read TGTGCCAGCAGCTTAGGACTAGCGGGACAATGGATTATGAATGAGCAGTTCTTC.

This clone was recorded only once. This sample also contains other DNA sequences that code for the same CDR3. V usage is TRBV27 and J usage is TRBJ2-7, with 7 nucleotides matching TRBD1. This CDR3 contains 14 residues. Germline CDR1 MNHEY, CDR2 SMNVEV (reference sequence). Losses at the gene ends were 2 bases for V and 2 bases for J; bases not matched to a gene: 3. The chain's CDR3 is CASSLSRGTYEQYF. The DNA for the CDR3 is TGTGCCAGCAGTTTAAGCAGGGGGACCTACGAGCAGTACTTC.

V is TRBV30 and J is TRBJ2-3; no clear D. CDR1 is GTSNPN and CDR2 is SVGIG in the germline V gene (reference sequence). V lost 3 bases to trimming and J lost 0 bases, with 4 bases between them. This CDR3 is built from 12 residues. This CDR3 is CAWRVSTDTQYF. CDR3 in DNA: TGTGCCTGGAGGGTTAGCACAGATACGCAGTATTTT.

The chain combines TRBV7-9 with TRBJ2-6; D gene ambiguous. The germline V and J ends were trimmed by 5 bases and 2 bases, with 22 bases remaining between them. Germline CDR1 and CDR2: SEHNR and FQNEAQ (reference sequence). CDR3 length: 19 amino acids. The CDR3 sequence: CASSEASLWTSPGANVLTF. The CDR3 coding sequence is TGTGCCAGCAGCGAAGCTAGTCTATGGACGTCCCCTGGGGCCAACGTCCTGACTTTC.

V gene TRBV7-2 combines with J gene TRBJ2-7; D is undetermined. This CDR3 spans 12 amino acids. Germline-derived CDR1 and CDR2 are SGHTA and FQGNSA. V was clipped by 0 bases and J by 7 bases, with 7 bases between them. CDR3 sequence (DNA): TGTGCCAGCAGCTTAGCTTTCCGAGAGCAGTACTTC. This codes for CASSLAFREQYF. The variable domain in full, with the rest retrieved from reference TRBV7-2 and TRBJ2-7, is GAGVSQSPSNKVTEKGKDVELRCDPISGHTALYWYRQSLGQGLEFLIYFQGNSAPDKSGLPSDRFSAERTGGSVSTLTIQRTQQEDSAVYLCASSLAFREQYFGPGTRLTVT.

The V gene is TRBV30, the J gene TRBJ1-5; a possible D gene is TRBD1 (5 bases). V was clipped by 5 bases and J by 5 bases, with 13 bases between them. Germline CDR1 is GTSNPN and CDR2 is SVGIG (reference sequence). CDR3 size: 13 residues. CDR3 sequence: CAWSGGLDQPQHF. CDR3 nucleotides: TGTGCCTGGTCGGGGGGACTGGATCAGCCCCAGCATTTT.